These T cell receptor beta chains were read from a single sample in a study of blood T cell repertoires in COVID-19. TCRdb keeps only in-frame clones here, not all; method: immunoSEQ multiplex PCR. Here the sample spans 95,000 to 150,000 clones, nearly 90% being singletons. The sequenced material came from peripheral blood. The receptors were sampled from a woman of 80 years or more with acute or convalescent COVID-19. Both conserved end residues are trimmed from each CDR3.

j_call | v_call | cdr3_aa
TRBJ1-6 | TRBV27 | ASRPTGAQNSPLH
TRBJ2-1 | TRBV9 | ASSVVPFNNEQF
TRBJ1-1 | TRBV10-3 | AISESSQNTEAF
TRBJ2-6 | TRBV9 | ASSVQAISSGANVLT
TRBJ1-6 | TRBV6-5 | ASGNGGGRSPLH
TRBJ1-4 | TRBV28 | ASRSIGRLNEKLF
TRBJ2-7 | TRBV29-1 | SISFNPGSYYEQY
TRBJ2-7 | TRBV7-2 | ASSSGSPGLSGVQY
TRBJ1-3 | TRBV7-2 | ASSLSGSGNTIY
TRBJ1-3 | TRBV6-2/TRBV6-3 | ASSYSGPGSGNTIY
TRBJ2-1 | TRBV27 | ASYQNLLVPAF
TRBJ1-3 | TRBV3-1/TRBV3-2 | ASSQGPLTGNTIY